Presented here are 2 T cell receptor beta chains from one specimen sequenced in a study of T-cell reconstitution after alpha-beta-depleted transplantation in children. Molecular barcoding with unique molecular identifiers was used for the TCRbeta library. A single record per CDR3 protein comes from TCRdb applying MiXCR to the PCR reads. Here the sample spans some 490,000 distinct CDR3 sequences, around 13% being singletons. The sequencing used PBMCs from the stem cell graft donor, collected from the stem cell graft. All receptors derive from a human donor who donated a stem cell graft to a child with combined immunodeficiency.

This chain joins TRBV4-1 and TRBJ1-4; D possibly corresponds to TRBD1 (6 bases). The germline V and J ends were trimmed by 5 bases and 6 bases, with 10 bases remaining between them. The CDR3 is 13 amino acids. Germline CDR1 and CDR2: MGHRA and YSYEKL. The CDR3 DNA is TGCGCCAGCAGCGGGGGGCCCCATGAAAAACTGTTTTTT. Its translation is CASSGGPHEKLFF.

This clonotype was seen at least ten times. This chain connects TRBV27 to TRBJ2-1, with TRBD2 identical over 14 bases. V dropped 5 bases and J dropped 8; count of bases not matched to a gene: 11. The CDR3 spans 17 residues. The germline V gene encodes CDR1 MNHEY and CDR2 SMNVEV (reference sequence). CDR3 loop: CASSPFRGLAGVHEQFF. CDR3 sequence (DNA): TGTGCCAGCAGTCCGTTTCGGGGACTAGCGGGAGTGCATGAGCAGTTCTTC.